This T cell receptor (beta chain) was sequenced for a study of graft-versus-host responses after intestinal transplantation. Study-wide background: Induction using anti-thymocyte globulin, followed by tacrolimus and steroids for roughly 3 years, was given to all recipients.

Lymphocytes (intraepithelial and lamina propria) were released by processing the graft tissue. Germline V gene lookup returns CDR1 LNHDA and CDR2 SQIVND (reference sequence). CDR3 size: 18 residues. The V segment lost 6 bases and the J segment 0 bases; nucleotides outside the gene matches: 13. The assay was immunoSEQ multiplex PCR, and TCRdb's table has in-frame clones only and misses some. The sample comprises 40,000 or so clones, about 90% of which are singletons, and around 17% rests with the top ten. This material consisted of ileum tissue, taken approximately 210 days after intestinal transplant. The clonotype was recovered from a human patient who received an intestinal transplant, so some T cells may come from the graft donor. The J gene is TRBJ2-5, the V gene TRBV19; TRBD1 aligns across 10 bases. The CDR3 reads CASSPGTGAPTYQETQYF. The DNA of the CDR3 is TGTGCCAGTAGCCCCGGGACAGGGGCGCCGACGTACCAAGAGACCCAGTACTTC.